The T cell receptor beta chain under discussion was sequenced for a study of cytomegalovirus exposure and HLA in healthy donors. The study, taken as a whole, reports: Reportedly, cytomegalovirus status was diagnosed with high sensitivity and specificity.

The CDR3 extends over 15 amino acids. The ends lost 3 bases at V and 4 bases at J; junction bases unmatched: 5. CDR1 and CDR2 from the germline V gene are SNHLY and FYNNEI. TCRdb's table, derived via immunoSEQ multiplex PCR, lists solely in-frame clones and lacks some. The sample contains 95,000 to 150,000 clones, around 85% of which appear only once. Comments on this clone: Its matching antigen is unknown.

J is TRBJ2-3 and V is TRBV2; TRBD2 agrees at 9 bases. The source of this sequence is a woman in her 30s in good health and CMV-seronegative. What was sequenced was PBMCs. CDR3 region: CASSESAGGADTQYF. The CDR3 DNA reads as TGTGCCAGCAGTGAGTCAGCGGGGGGTGCAGATACGCAGTATTTT.